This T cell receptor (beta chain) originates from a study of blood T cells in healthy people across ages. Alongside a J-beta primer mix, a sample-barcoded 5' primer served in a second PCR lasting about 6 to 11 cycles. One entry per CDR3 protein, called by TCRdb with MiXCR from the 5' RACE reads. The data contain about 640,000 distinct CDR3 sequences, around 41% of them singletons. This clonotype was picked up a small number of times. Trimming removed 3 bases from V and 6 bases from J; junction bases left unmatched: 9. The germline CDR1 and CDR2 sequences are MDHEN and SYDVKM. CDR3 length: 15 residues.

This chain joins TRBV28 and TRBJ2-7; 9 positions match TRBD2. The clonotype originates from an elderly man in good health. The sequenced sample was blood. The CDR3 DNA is TGTGCCAGCAGTTTGCGAGGTAGCGGGAGCTTCGAGCAGTACTTC. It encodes CASSLRGSGSFEQYF.